The 22 T cell receptor beta chains in this list originate from one sample, sequenced in a study of OX40 agonist ivuxolimab in advanced cancers. Libraries were prepared through the immunoSEQ multiplex PCR assay. Drawn from immuneACCESS, this table holds only the in-frame rearrangements with V and J called that TCRdb kept. Clones are partly lost; checked studies trace under half to an unresolved V gene and leave the rest unexplained. The sample data list about 55,000 clones, and approximately 83% of these were observed just once. Roughly 13% of the sample is in the top ten clones. The specimen was CD4+ or CD8+ T cells sorted from blood, collected in a trial of the OX40 agonist ivuxolimab. All receptors derive from an adult with an advanced solid tumor such as melanoma, head and neck, liver or kidney cancer.

The rearrangement uses TRBV18 and TRBJ2-7, with TRBD2 identical over 8 bases. Germline CDR1 is KGHSH and CDR2 is LQKENI. With V trimmed by 6 bases and J by 5 bases, 18 bases remained unmatched. The CDR3 is 17 amino acids. The CDR3: CASSRNVWREVMNEQYF. The DNA for the CDR3 is TGTGCCAGCTCCCGGAATGTCTGGCGGGAGGTTATGAACGAGCAGTACTTC.

The rearrangement links TRBV20-1 to TRBJ2-5; D is ambiguous. The CDR3 covers 11 residues. Trimming took 3 bases from V and 5 from J, leaving 7 bases between them. Germline V gene data show CDR1 as DFQATT and CDR2 as SNEGSKA (reference sequence). CDR3 DNA sequence: TGCAGTGCTAGCGGAGAGGAGACCCAGTACTTC. This gives the protein CSASGEETQYF.

The gene calls are TRBV2 and TRBJ2-1; D may be TRBD2 (5 bases). V gave up 7 bases and J gave up 9 bases, with 22 bases separating them. Germline CDR1 and CDR2: SNHLY and FYNNEI. This CDR3 region has 15 residues. The CDR3 loop is CASKRAGAQVSEQFF. The CDR3 DNA reads as TGTGCCAGCAAGAGGGCGGGTGCCCAGGTGAGTGAGCAGTTCTTC.

V is TRBV28 and J is TRBJ1-1; 9 nucleotides match TRBD1. This CDR3 region has 15 residues. Unmatched junction bases numbered 10, after V lost 4 bases and J lost 7 bases. CDR1 MDHEN and CDR2 SYDVKM come from the germline V gene. For the CDR3, the DNA is TGTGCCAGCAGTTCCCTAGGACAGGGGATCGTTGAAGCTTTCTTT. Residues: CASSSLGQGIVEAFF.

The chain employs TRBV5-4 and TRBJ2-7, with 11 positions matching TRBD1. The CDR3 sequence is 16 residues long. V shed 4 bases and J 3 bases; nucleotides not matched to a gene: 9. Per the germline V gene, CDR1 is SGHNT and CDR2 is YYREEE (reference sequence). CDR3 coding DNA: TGTGCCAGCAGCCATCTCGGGACAGGGGGAGACTACGAGCAGTACTTC. Its translation is CASSHLGTGGDYEQYF.

The chain links TRBV28 to TRBJ2-5; no clear D. The DNA matches TRBJ2-7 better at its end, which makes the J call doubtful. Germline-derived CDR1 and CDR2 are MDHEN and SYDVKM. The CDR3 has 13 residues. The CDR3 DNA is TGTGCCAGCAGACCGTTCACAGCTTACGAGCAGTACTTC. Protein product: CASRPFTAYEQYF.

The V gene is TRBV19, the J gene TRBJ1-2, with D perhaps matching TRBD1 (5 bases). The V gene lost 6 bases and the J gene lost 0 bases, with 11 bases spanning the gap. Germline V gives CDR1 LNHDA, CDR2 SQIVND (reference sequence). This CDR3 is built from 14 residues. The CDR3: CASRSGTTNYGYTF. For the CDR3, the DNA is TGTGCCAGTAGATCGGGGACCACTAACTATGGCTACACCTTC.

The chain's CDR3 is CASSAEIGRTQYF. CDR3 sequence (DNA): TGTGCCAGCAGCGCCGAGATTGGGAGGACCCAGTACTTC. The rearrangement joins TRBV7-9 to TRBJ2-5; tentative D call: TRBD2 (5 bases). This CDR3 contains 13 residues. Trimming removed 5 bases from V and 7 bases from J, with 14 bases in between. The germline V gene encodes CDR1 SEHNR and CDR2 FQNEAQ (reference sequence).

The chain combines TRBV7-9 with TRBJ2-5, with D perhaps matching TRBD2 (5 bases). V dropped 3 bases and J dropped 5 bases, with 19 bases sitting between them. The CDR3 extends over 16 amino acids. Germline CDR1 SEHNR, CDR2 FQNEAQ (reference sequence). The CDR3 region has the DNA TGTGCCAGCAGCTTCCCTTACGATTCCGGAGGCGAGACCCAGTACTTC. Its translation: CASSFPYDSGGETQYF.

The CDR3 sequence: CASSLPSTTREKLFF. CDR3 DNA sequence: TGTGCCAGCAGCTTACCGTCGACTACGAGAGAAAAACTGTTTTTT. The chain employs TRBV7-9 and TRBJ1-4; unclear D gene. Looked up from germline, CDR1 is SEHNR and CDR2 is FQNEAQ (reference sequence). This CDR3 has 15 residues. Trimming took 2 bases from V and 8 from J, leaving 15 bases between them.

This clone was counted a few times. The chain has TRBV10-1 and TRBJ2-4; the D gene is possibly TRBD1 (5 bases). CDR3 length: 13 residues. Trimming shortened V by 3 bases and J by 8 bases, and 11 bases separated the two germline ends. CDR1 WNHNN and CDR2 SYGVQD come from the germline V gene (reference sequence). The CDR3 is CASSDRIGDIQYF. Written as DNA, the CDR3 is TGCGCCAGCAGTGATAGGATAGGGGACATTCAGTACTTC.

This rearrangement joins TRBV27 to TRBJ2-7, with 9 bases lining up with TRBD2. CDR3 length: 18 residues. V lost 1 base, J lost 7 bases, and 17 bases stayed unmatched. The germline V gene has CDR1 MNHEY and CDR2 SMNVEV (reference sequence). CDR3 residues: CASSLFPPSSGETREQYF. CDR3 bases: TGTGCCAGCAGTTTATTCCCACCTTCTAGCGGGGAGACTCGTGAGCAGTACTTC.

The J gene is TRBJ2-7, the V gene TRBV11-2; unclear D gene. V lost 4 bases to trimming and J lost 3 bases, with 10 bases between them. This CDR3 region has 13 residues. Looked up from germline, CDR1 is SGHAT and CDR2 is FQNNGV. DNA of the CDR3: TGTGCCAGCAGCTCCACATCCAACTACGAGCAGTACTTC. Protein: CASSSTSNYEQYF.

The rearrangement links TRBV28 to TRBJ2-5; 11 positions agree with TRBD2. This CDR3 has 17 residues. CDR1 is MDHEN, CDR2 SYDVKM, per germline. V lost 3 bases, J lost 2 bases, and 8 bases stayed unmatched. CDR3 DNA: TGTGCCAGCAGTTTCGGACTAGCGGGTACGGGGCAAGAGACCCAGTACTTC. Its translation is CASSFGLAGTGQETQYF.

This clone was picked up one time. The J gene is TRBJ1-2, the V gene TRBV2, with 7 positions matching TRBD1. V lost 6 bases to trimming and J lost 2 bases; unmatched junction nucleotides: 6. Looked up from germline, CDR1 is SNHLY and CDR2 is FYNNEI. This CDR3 contains 14 residues. CDR3 residues: CASSPTGMNYGYTF. The CDR3 bases are TGTGCCAGCAGCCCGACAGGGATGAACTATGGCTACACCTTC.

The rearrangement links TRBV7-9 to TRBJ2-7, with D perhaps matching TRBD1 or TRBD2 (5 bases each). The CDR3 spans 13 residues. V gave up 5 bases and J gave up 3 bases, with 11 bases separating them. Germline V gives CDR1 SEHNR, CDR2 FQNEAQ (reference sequence). The CDR3 loop is CASSRDPLYEQYF. CDR3 in DNA: TGTGCCAGCAGCAGGGACCCACTCTACGAGCAGTACTTC.

The rearrangement uses TRBV25-1 and TRBJ2-2; TRBD2 aligns across 12 bases. The CDR3 extends over 15 amino acids. V gave up 10 bases and J gave up 5 bases; unmatched junction bases: 8. Germline-derived CDR1 and CDR2 are MGHDK and SYGVNS. CDR3 coding DNA: TGTGCCACCCAGAAGACTAGCGGGAGAACCGGGGAGCTGTTTTTT. It translates to CATQKTSGRTGELFF. Using reference TRBV25-1 and TRBJ2-2 for the parts outside the CDR3, the full variable domain is EADIYQTPRYLVIGTGKKITLECSQTMGHDKMYWYQQDPGMELHLIHYSYGVNSTEKGDLSSESTVSRIRTEHFPLTLESARPSHTSQYLCATQKTSGRTGELFFGEGSRLTVL.

The V and J genes are TRBV15 and TRBJ1-1; TRBD1 aligns across 7 bases. Trimming cost V 5 bases and J 0 bases; bases outside gene matches: 9. The length of the CDR3 is 16 residues. In germline, CDR1 is LNHNV, CDR2 YYDKDF (reference sequence). For the CDR3, the DNA is TGTGCCACCAGCGGGGGGACAGCTCACATGAACACTGAAGCTTTCTTT. Translation gives CATSGGTAHMNTEAFF.

V is TRBV30 and J is TRBJ2-3; possible D gene TRBD1, 6 bases. CDR1 and CDR2 from the germline V gene are GTSNPN and SVGIG (reference sequence). V shed 2 bases and J shed 2 bases, with 11 bases lying between them. The CDR3 is made up of 14 amino acids. CDR3 residues: CAWSTGSDTDTQYF. CDR3 coding DNA: TGTGCCTGGAGTACAGGGTCGGACACAGATACGCAGTATTTT.

The genes are TRBV6-6 and TRBJ2-3, with 8 bases fitting TRBD1. This CDR3 comprises 11 residues. Trimming at V came to 4 bases and at J to 13 bases, leaving 4 bases not matched to a gene. Germline CDR1 MNHNY, CDR2 SVGAGI (reference sequence). The CDR3 loop is CASSLGQGEYF. Written as DNA, the CDR3 is TGTGCCAGCAGTTTAGGACAGGGCGAGTATTTT.

A single count supports this clone. The junction departs from germline at one end; a sequencing error may be responsible. The chain employs TRBV30 and TRBJ2-7, with D perhaps given as TRBD1 or TRBD2 (5 bases each). This CDR3 is built from 12 residues. Germline CDR1 is GTSNPN and CDR2 is SVGIG (reference sequence). CDR3 coding DNA: TGTGCCTGGTTTGGGACCCCGAGAGCAGTCGCTTTC. As protein: CAWFGTPRAVAF.

This clone appeared a few times. In nucleotides, the CDR3 is TGCAGCGCTACTAGCGGGGTACATAGCACAGATACGCAGTATTTT. Translation gives CSATSGVHSTDTQYF. The V and J genes are TRBV29-1 and TRBJ2-3; 10 bases are a match to TRBD2. CDR1 is SQVTM, CDR2 ANQGSEA, per germline. Trimming removed 7 bases from V and 0 bases from J; junction bases left unmatched: 7. The CDR3 loop spans 15 amino acids.